The 23 T cell receptor beta chains given below trace back to one sample, sequenced in a study of shared clonotypes between healthy human individuals (dated by TCRdb to the early 2020s). Libraries were constructed by the immunoSEQ multiplex PCR assay. TCRdb retrieved this table from immuneACCESS and kept in-frame rearrangements only. Not all clones are present; in checked studies, unresolved V genes account for under half, and no reason is known for the remainder. The sample table records about 2.4 million clones; roughly nine tenths of these occur just once. More than 0.12% of the sample rests with the top ten. Sample: naive CD4+ T cells sorted from blood. The cell subset or site label, as the study defines it: CD45RA+ positively selected. These receptors were collected from a man aged 18-30 years in good health.

The rearrangement joins TRBV9 to TRBJ1-3; perhaps TRBD1 as D (6 bases). With 3 bases removed from V and 4 bases from J, the gap between germline ends came to 17 bases. The CDR3 runs to 16 residues. Looked up from germline, CDR1 is SGDLS and CDR2 is YYNGEE. The CDR3 loop reads CASSGLEETGGNTIYF. Here the CDR3 DNA reads TGTGCCAGCAGCGGCCTAGAGGAGACAGGCGGAAACACCATATATTTT.

The V call is TRBV19, the J call TRBJ2-7, with D tentatively TRBD1 or TRBD2 (5 bases each). The CDR3 is 15 amino acids. Trimming cost V 2 bases and J 3 bases, with 14 bases left between them. CDR1 is LNHDA, CDR2 SQIVND, per germline (reference sequence). Here the CDR3 reads CASSISLAGSYEQYF. The CDR3 DNA sequence: TGTGCCAGTAGTATATCTCTAGCAGGGAGCTACGAGCAGTACTTC.

The chain joins TRBV7-9 to TRBJ1-1; a possible D gene is TRBD1 (5 bases). Germline V lookup: CDR1 SEHNR, CDR2 FQNEAQ (reference sequence). This CDR3 region has 15 residues. Trimming took off 5 bases at V and 1 base at J, with 14 bases between the two ends. The CDR3 bases are TGTGCCAGCAGCAACAAGGGCACAGGGAACACTGAAGCTTTCTTT. This codes for CASSNKGTGNTEAFF.

J is TRBJ2-2 and V is TRBV6-5; 12 bases are a match to TRBD1. Losses at the gene ends were 6 bases for V and 8 bases for J; bases not matched to a gene: 7. The CDR3 loop spans 15 amino acids. CDR1 and CDR2 (germline): MNHEY, SVGAGI. The CDR3 sequence: CASRTGTGGPGELFF. In nucleotides, the CDR3 is TGTGCCAGCAGGACCGGGACAGGGGGCCCTGGGGAGCTGTTTTTT.

This sequence joins TRBV4-1 and TRBJ1-2; 11 nucleotides line up with TRBD1. CDR3 length: 22 residues. Unmatched junction bases numbered 20, after V lost 2 bases and J lost 0 bases. The germline gives CDR1 MGHRA, CDR2 YSYEKL. CDR3 protein: CASSQPSGTGGPPPRANYGYTF. As DNA, the CDR3 is TGCGCCAGCAGCCAACCTTCCGGGACAGGGGGACCTCCACCCAGAGCTAACTATGGCTACACCTTC.

This chain uses TRBV7-2 with TRBJ2-7; 9 nucleotides match TRBD2. The CDR3 extends over 15 amino acids. After removal of 1 base from V and 6 bases from J, the junction contained 7 bases not matched to a gene. Germline-derived CDR1 and CDR2 are SGHTA and FQGNSA. The CDR3 loop is CASSLDSGSRAEQYF. CDR3 DNA: TGTGCCAGCAGCTTAGATAGCGGGAGTCGGGCCGAGCAGTACTTC.

With regard to this clone: The same CDR3 can be traced to other DNA sequences in this sample. The chain couples TRBV6-5 to TRBJ2-2; D is undetermined. The CDR3 has 14 amino acids. Trimming took 2 bases from V and 1 from J, leaving 5 bases between them. Germline CDR1 and CDR2: MNHEY and SVGAGI. The CDR3 region is CASSYGGNTGELFF. The CDR3 DNA reads TGTGCCAGCAGTTACGGCGGGAACACCGGGGAGCTGTTTTTT.

The chain links TRBV6-5 to TRBJ2-2; D is undetermined. The length of the CDR3 is 16 residues. Germline V gene lookup returns CDR1 MNHEY and CDR2 SVGAGI. Trimming took off 2 bases at V and 3 bases at J, with 13 bases between the two ends. This chain's CDR3 is CASSYVVPRDTGELFF. The CDR3 nucleotides are TGTGCCAGCAGTTACGTCGTCCCTAGGGACACCGGGGAGCTGTTTTTT.

This rearrangement joins TRBV5-1 to TRBJ2-1; 8 bases map to TRBD2. CDR1 is SGHRS, CDR2 YFSETQ, per germline. J lost 10 bases, V lost 0 bases, and 12 bases had no gene match. The CDR3 runs to 16 residues. The CDR3 region has the DNA TGCGCCAGCAGCTTGGCACCGGGACTAGGGTCATGGGAGCAGTTCTTC. Translating gives CASSLAPGLGSWEQFF.

The chain carries TRBV6-1 and TRBJ2-7, with D perhaps TRBD1 or TRBD2 (5 bases each). Germline CDR1 reads MNHNS; CDR2 reads SASEGT. The length of the CDR3 is 11 residues. The V end was cut by 1 base, the J end by 8 bases, with 6 bases between. The CDR3 DNA is TGTGCCAGCAGTGAAGGGGGACAGCAGTACTTC. Protein sequence: CASSEGGQQYF.

The chain uses TRBV28 and TRBJ2-7, with D perhaps TRBD1 (5 bases). Germline loops: CDR1 MDHEN, CDR2 SYDVKM. Trimming took 1 base from V and 5 from J, leaving 9 bases between them. This CDR3 region has 13 residues. The CDR3 DNA follows: TGTGCCAGCAGTTTATCTGGCAGGGACGAGCAGTACTTC. This sequence encodes CASSLSGRDEQYF.

CDR3 coding DNA: TGTGCAAGTCGCTTAGGACAGGTCTCCTACGAGCAGTACTTC. It is translated as CASRLGQVSYEQYF. The rearrangement uses TRBV12-2 and TRBJ2-7; the listed D gene, TRBD1, was not tested against the DNA. TRBV12-2 is a known pseudogene. The length of the CDR3 is 14 residues.

This chain joins TRBV7-2 and TRBJ2-3; 9 bases map to TRBD2. Germline V gene lookup returns CDR1 SGHTA and CDR2 FQGNSA. Trimming removed 6 bases from V and 3 bases from J; junction bases left unmatched: 7. The CDR3 covers 15 residues. The CDR3 sequence is CASSRMGLATDTQYF. DNA for the CDR3: TGTGCCAGCAGTCGCATGGGACTAGCTACAGATACGCAGTATTTT.

The rearrangement uses TRBV4-1 and TRBJ1-1, with a possible D match to TRBD1 (6 bases). Trimming took off 1 base at V and 0 bases at J, with 9 bases between the two ends. There are 15 residues in the CDR3. Germline lookup yields CDR1 MGHRA and CDR2 YSYEKL. CDR3 protein: CASSQGRGLNTEAFF. DNA of the CDR3: TGCGCCAGCAGCCAAGGCAGGGGTCTGAACACTGAAGCTTTCTTT.

This chain links TRBV10-3 with TRBJ2-5; 10 bases agree with TRBD2. The V segment lost 5 bases and the J segment 2 bases; nucleotides outside the gene matches: 8. This CDR3 spans 16 amino acids. CDR1 and CDR2 from the germline V gene are ENHRY and SYGVKD. The CDR3 DNA is TGTGCCATCAGTCCCGGGGTAGCGGGGGGACAAGAGACCCAGTACTTC. Its translation is CAISPGVAGGQETQYF.

Of note for this clone: At the DNA level, this CDR3 is encoded by other sequences in the same sample as well. V gene TRBV30 combines with J gene TRBJ1-6; D is possibly TRBD1 (5 bases). Germline V gene data show CDR1 as GTSNPN and CDR2 as SVGIG (reference sequence). The CDR3 is 12 amino acids. Between the trimmed V and J ends, which lost 5 bases and 5 bases, there was a span of 7 bases. The CDR3 loop is CAWGRDNSPLHF. The CDR3 DNA reads TGTGCCTGGGGCAGGGATAATTCACCCCTCCACTTT.

This chain links TRBV21-1 with TRBJ2-7; TRBD1, the table's D call, was not compared with the DNA. TRBV21-1 is described as a pseudogene. CDR3 length equals 16 residues. The CDR3 DNA reads as TGTGCCAGCAGCGCCCGGACAGGGGACGACCCCTACGAGCAGTACTTC. Its translation: CASSARTGDDPYEQYF.

The rearrangement links TRBV6-6 to TRBJ2-7; 8 nucleotides line up with TRBD1. The CDR3 is made up of 13 amino acids. Per germline, CDR1 MNHNY and CDR2 SVGAGI (reference sequence). J gave up 3 bases and V 2 bases, and 0 bases lay outside the gene matches. This CDR3 is CASSYDRGYEQYF. CDR3 sequence (DNA): TGTGCCAGCAGTTACGACAGGGGCTACGAGCAGTACTTC.

This chain joins TRBV27 and TRBJ2-5, with 9 bases aligning to TRBD2. V lost 1 base to trimming and J lost 4 bases; unmatched junction nucleotides: 7. The CDR3 totals 16 residues. Germline V lookup: CDR1 MNHEY, CDR2 SMNVEV (reference sequence). The CDR3 sequence is CASSLLGSGGLETQYF. The DNA for the CDR3 is TGTGCCAGCAGTTTATTAGGGAGCGGGGGGTTAGAGACCCAGTACTTC.

The J gene is TRBJ1-2, the V gene TRBV4-3; D is perhaps TRBD1 (6 bases). Trimming shortened V by 6 bases and J by 4 bases, and 18 bases separated the two germline ends. This CDR3 spans 15 amino acids. Germline V lookup: CDR1 LGHNA, CDR2 YSLEER. CDR3 bases: TGCGCCAGCAGGGGGGCGGGGGAAGGTATCTATGGCTACACCTTC. Translated: CASRGAGEGIYGYTF.

CDR3: CATRNGLAGPGDTQYF. The DNA of the CDR3 is TGTGCCACCAGAAACGGACTAGCGGGTCCGGGGGATACGCAGTATTTT. J is TRBJ2-3 and V is TRBV15, with 11 bases identical to TRBD2. There are 16 residues in the CDR3. The V segment lost 6 bases and the J segment 6 bases; nucleotides outside the gene matches: 11. Per the germline V gene, CDR1 is LNHNV and CDR2 is YYDKDF (reference sequence).

As for this clone: This CDR3 is also generated by other DNA sequences in the sample. This sequence joins TRBV28 and TRBJ1-5, with 8 bases fitting TRBD1. The junction had 7 bases not matched to a gene; V was cut back by 6 bases and J by 3 bases. The CDR3 sequence is 15 residues long. Germline assignment: CDR1 MDHEN and CDR2 SYDVKM. The CDR3 DNA reads as TGTGCCAGCAGAGCCGGGACAGGCTACAATCAGCCCCAGCATTTT. This encodes CASRAGTGYNQPQHF. Full variable domain (missing parts from reference TRBV28 and TRBJ1-5): DVKVTQSSRYLVKRTGEKVFLECVQDMDHENMFWYRQDPGLGLRLIYFSYDVKMKEKGDIPEGYSVSREKKERFSLILESASTNQTSMYLCASRAGTGYNQPQHFGDGTRLSIL.

This clone appeared a few times. This specimen includes other DNA sequences encoding the same CDR3. The chain uses TRBV7-9 and TRBJ2-2; possible D gene TRBD2, 5 bases. Germline V gives CDR1 SEHNR, CDR2 FQNEAQ (reference sequence). V was shortened by 3 bases and J by 3 bases, with 5 bases between the two germline ends. The CDR3 contains 13 residues. The CDR3 DNA follows: TGTGCCAGCAGCTTGGACTACACCGGGGAGCTGTTTTTT. Encoded protein: CASSLDYTGELFF.